Shown below are 2 T cell receptor beta chains from a single sample sequenced in a study of T cell responses to AZD1222 COVID-19 vaccine. The table came from immunoSEQ multiplex PCR; TCRdb's copy has only in-frame clones and leaves some out. The data show fewer than 120,000 clones, with over 85% seen just once and about 15% held by the top ten. The input for sequencing was peripheral blood, taken 28 days after the second AZD1222 dose. The receptors derive from an adult who received the AZD1222 COVID-19 vaccine.

The gene calls are TRBV28 and TRBJ1-2, with 7 nucleotides matching TRBD1. The junction had 9 bases not matched to a gene; V was cut back by 6 bases and J by 8 bases. Germline CDR1 is MDHEN and CDR2 is SYDVKM. The CDR3 covers 13 residues. The CDR3 here is CASRKTGVGGYTF. The CDR3 nucleotides are TGTGCCAGCAGGAAAACAGGGGTAGGGGGCTACACCTTC.

This chain joins TRBV7-7 and TRBJ2-3; 13 nucleotides agree with TRBD2. Germline V lookup: CDR1 SSHAT, CDR2 FNYEAQ (reference sequence). The junction had 6 bases not matched to a gene; V was cut back by 5 bases and J by 1 base. This CDR3 contains 17 residues. Here the CDR3 DNA reads TGTGCCAGCAGCCCCTCGGGACTAGCGGGGCGCACAGATACGCAGTATTTT. Protein sequence: CASSPSGLAGRTDTQYF.